The rows below give T cell receptor beta chains drawn from one sample of a study of T cells in localized non-small cell lung cancer. The assay was immunoSEQ multiplex PCR, and TCRdb's table has in-frame clones only and misses some. The table includes 130,000 or so clones, roughly 90% detected once. The input for sequencing was peripheral blood, taken before any cancer treatment. Receptor source: a female donor aged 60 or older with stage I lung adenocarcinoma. Both conserved end residues are trimmed from each CDR3.

v_gene	j_gene	CDR3aa
TRBV25-1	TRBJ2-3	ASKRDSGTDTQY
TRBV19	TRBJ1-5	ASSPQGHQPQH
TRBV9	TRBJ2-5	ASSAGTSVQETQY
TRBV25-1	TRBJ2-4	ASSPSSGQKNIQY
TRBV2	TRBJ2-1	ASSDRTGLAGNEQF
TRBV15	TRBJ2-2	ATSRERRGTGELF
TRBV28	TRBJ1-1	ASTLPHNTEAF
TRBV29-1	TRBJ2-3	SAPAGGSTDTQY
TRBV6-5	TRBJ1-1	ASGSAGGTEAF
TRBV19	TRBJ2-1	ASNRGGLLKGNEQF
TRBV27	TRBJ1-1	ASSLWAGLNTEAF
TRBV5-1	TRBJ1-2	ASRAVNYGYT
TRBV7-6	TRBJ1-1	ASSLDMGEWAEAF
TRBV28	TRBJ1-1	ASGTGDTEAF
TRBV6-6	TRBJ2-3	ASRGSDTQY
TRBV7-8	TRBJ2-7	ASSRKASGWISYEQY
TRBV7-6	TRBJ2-5	ASINRGQKTQY
TRBV28	TRBJ1-1	ASSSPEGGSWTEAF
TRBV28	TRBJ2-5	ASSLMEREFRETQY
TRBV5-4	TRBJ2-5	ASTGFQETQY
TRBV28	TRBJ1-5	ASTSAGLGHQPQH
TRBV5-1	TRBJ1-4	ASSLEAVNEKLF